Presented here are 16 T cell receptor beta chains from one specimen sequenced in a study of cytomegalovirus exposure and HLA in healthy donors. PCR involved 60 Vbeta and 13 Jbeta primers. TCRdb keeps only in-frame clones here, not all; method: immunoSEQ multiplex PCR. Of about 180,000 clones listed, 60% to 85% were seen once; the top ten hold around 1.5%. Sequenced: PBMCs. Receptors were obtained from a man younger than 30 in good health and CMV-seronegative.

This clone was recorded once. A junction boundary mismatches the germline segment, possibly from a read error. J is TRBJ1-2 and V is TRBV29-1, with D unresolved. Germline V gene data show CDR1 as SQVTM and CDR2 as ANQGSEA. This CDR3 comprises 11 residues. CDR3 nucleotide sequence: TGCAGCGTTGGTCTAGAGGATGGCTGCACCTTC. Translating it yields CSVGLEDGCTF.

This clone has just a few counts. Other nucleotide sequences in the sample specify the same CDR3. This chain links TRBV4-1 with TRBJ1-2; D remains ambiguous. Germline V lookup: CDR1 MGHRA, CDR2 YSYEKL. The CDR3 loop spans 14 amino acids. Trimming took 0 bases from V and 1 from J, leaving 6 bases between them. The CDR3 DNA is TGCGCCAGCAGCCAAGATCCCGGTAACTATGGCTACACCTTC. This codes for CASSQDPGNYGYTF.

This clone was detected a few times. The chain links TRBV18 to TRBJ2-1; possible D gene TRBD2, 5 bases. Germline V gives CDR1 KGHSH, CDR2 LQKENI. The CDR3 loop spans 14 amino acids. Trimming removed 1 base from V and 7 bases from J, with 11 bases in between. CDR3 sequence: CASSPQASRNEQFF. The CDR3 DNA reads TGTGCCAGCTCACCACAGGCTAGCAGAAATGAGCAGTTCTTC.

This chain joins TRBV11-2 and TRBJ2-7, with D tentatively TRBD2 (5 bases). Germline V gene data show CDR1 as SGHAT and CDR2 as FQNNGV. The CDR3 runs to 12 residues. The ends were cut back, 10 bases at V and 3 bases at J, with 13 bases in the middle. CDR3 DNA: TGTGCCACCCGGGGAGAGGGCTACGAGCAGTACTTC. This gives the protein CATRGEGYEQYF.

In DNA, the CDR3 is TGCGCCAGCAGAGGGGACACCCTCTATGGCTACACCTTC. This translates into CASRGDTLYGYTF. The chain uses TRBV5-1 and TRBJ1-2, with D possibly matching TRBD1 (6 bases). The CDR3 has 13 amino acids. Trimming took off 5 bases at V and 4 bases at J, with 12 bases between the two ends. Germline V gene lookup returns CDR1 SGHRS and CDR2 YFSETQ.

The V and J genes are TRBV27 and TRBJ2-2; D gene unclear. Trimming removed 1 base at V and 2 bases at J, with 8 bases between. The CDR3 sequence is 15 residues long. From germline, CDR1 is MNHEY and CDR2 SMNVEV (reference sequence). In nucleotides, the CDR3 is TGTGCCAGCAGTTTATGGCAGGCTAACACCGGGGAGCTGTTTTTT. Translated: CASSLWQANTGELFF.

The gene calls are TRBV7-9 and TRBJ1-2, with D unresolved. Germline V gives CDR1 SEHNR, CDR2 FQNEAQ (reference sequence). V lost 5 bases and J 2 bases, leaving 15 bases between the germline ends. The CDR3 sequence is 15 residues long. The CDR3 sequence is CASSAPEAANYGYTF. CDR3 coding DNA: TGTGCCAGCAGCGCTCCGGAGGCGGCAAACTATGGCTACACCTTC.

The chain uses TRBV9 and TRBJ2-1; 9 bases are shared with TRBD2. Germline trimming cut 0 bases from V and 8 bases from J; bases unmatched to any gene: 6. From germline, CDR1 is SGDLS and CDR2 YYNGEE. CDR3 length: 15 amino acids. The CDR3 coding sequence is TGTGCCAGCAGCGTAGGTGGGCGGGGGGGCGATGAGCAGTTCTTC. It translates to CASSVGGRGGDEQFF.

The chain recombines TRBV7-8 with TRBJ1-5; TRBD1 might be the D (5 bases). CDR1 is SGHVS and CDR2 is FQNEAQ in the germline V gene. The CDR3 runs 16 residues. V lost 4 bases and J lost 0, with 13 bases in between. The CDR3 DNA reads TGTGCCAGCAGCTCGGAGGGACGGTATAGCAATCAGCCCCAGCATTTT. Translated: CASSSEGRYSNQPQHF. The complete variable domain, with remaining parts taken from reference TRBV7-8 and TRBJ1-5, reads GAGVSQSPRYKVAKRGQDVALRCDPISGHVSLFWYQQALGQGPEFLTYFQNEAQLDKSGLPSDRFFAERPEGSVSTLKIQRTQQEDSAVYLCASSSEGRYSNQPQHFGDGTRLSIL.

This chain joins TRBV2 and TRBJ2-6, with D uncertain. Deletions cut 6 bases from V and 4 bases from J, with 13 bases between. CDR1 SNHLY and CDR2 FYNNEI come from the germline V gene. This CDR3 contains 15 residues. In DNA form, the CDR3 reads TGTGCCAGCAGGGCAGGTCTTGAGGGGGCCAACGTCCTGACTTTC. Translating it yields CASRAGLEGANVLTF. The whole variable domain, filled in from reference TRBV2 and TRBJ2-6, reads EPEVTQTPSHQVTQMGQEVILRCVPISNHLYFYWYRQILGQKVEFLVSFYNNEISEKSEIFDDQFSVERPDGSNFTLKIRSTKLEDSAMYFCASRAGLEGANVLTFGAGSRLTVL.

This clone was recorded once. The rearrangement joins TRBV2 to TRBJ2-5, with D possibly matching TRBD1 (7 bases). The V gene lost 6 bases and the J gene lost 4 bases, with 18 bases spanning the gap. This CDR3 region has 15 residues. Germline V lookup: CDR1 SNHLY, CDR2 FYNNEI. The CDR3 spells CASSLIQGRSETQYF. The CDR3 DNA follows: TGTGCCAGCAGCCTTATACAGGGGAGGTCAGAGACCCAGTACTTC.

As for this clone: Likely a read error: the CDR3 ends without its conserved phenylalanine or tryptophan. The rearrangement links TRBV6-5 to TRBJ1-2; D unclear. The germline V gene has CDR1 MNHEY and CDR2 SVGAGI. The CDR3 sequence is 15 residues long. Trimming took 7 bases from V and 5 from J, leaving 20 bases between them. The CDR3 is CASTETVGGWYGYTL. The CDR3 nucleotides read TGTGCCAGCACCGAAACCGTAGGAGGGTGGTATGGCTACACCCTC.

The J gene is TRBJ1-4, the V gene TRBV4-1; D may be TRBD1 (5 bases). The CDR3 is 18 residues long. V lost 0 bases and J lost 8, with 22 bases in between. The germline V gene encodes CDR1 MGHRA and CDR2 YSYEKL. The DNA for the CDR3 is TGCGCCAGCAGCCAAGATGAATCGATGAGGAGGGGCGGGGAAAAACTGTTTTTT. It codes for CASSQDESMRRGGEKLFF.

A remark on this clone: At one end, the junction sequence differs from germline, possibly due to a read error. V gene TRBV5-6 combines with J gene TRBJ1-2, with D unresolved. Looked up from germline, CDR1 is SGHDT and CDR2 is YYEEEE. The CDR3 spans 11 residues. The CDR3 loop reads CASSLGSLSPF. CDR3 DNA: TGTGCCAGCAGCTTGGGGTCCCTAAGCCCCTTC.

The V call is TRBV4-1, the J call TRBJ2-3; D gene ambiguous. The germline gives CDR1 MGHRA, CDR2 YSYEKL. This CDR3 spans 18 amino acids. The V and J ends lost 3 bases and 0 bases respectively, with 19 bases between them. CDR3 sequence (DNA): TGCGCCAGCAGCCACAGGATCACGGTGAAAACTAGCACAGATACGCAGTATTTT. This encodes CASSHRITVKTSTDTQYF.

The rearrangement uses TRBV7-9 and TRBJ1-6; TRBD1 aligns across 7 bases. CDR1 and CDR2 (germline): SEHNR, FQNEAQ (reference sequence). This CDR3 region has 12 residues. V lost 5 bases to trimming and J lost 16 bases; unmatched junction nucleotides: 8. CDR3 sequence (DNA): TGTGCCAGCAGCCAGCTTCAGGGGGAACTCCACTTT. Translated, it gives CASSQLQGELHF.